This T cell receptor beta chain was sequenced during a study of T cell responses to AZD1222 COVID-19 vaccine. V was pared by 1 base and J by 5 bases, with 9 bases of the junction left unmatched. Looked up from germline, CDR1 is SGHRS and CDR2 is YFSETQ. This CDR3 has 18 amino acids. Using immunoSEQ multiplex PCR, the repertoire was profiled, and TCRdb retains in-frame clones only, with some absent. The table lists 150,000 or so clones, roughly 90% of them singletons, with roughly 1.2% in the top ten. This chain connects TRBV5-1 to TRBJ2-3; TRBD2 aligns across 14 bases. This sequence originates from an adult who received the AZD1222 COVID-19 vaccine. The input for sequencing was peripheral blood, taken 28 days after the second AZD1222 dose. CDR3 nucleotide sequence: TGCGCCAGCAGCTTGATCCCGGGACTAGCGGGAGCCGGAGATACGCAGTATTTT. It encodes CASSLIPGLAGAGDTQYF.